This TCR beta chain was recorded in a study of blood T cell repertoires in COVID-19. Study-wide background: Donors of Cohort 3 who recovered were those that had two negative PCRs, clearance, or symptom resolution. Samples came from the United States, Italy and Spain, spanning acute and convalescent COVID-19.

Using immunoSEQ multiplex PCR, the repertoire was profiled, and TCRdb retains in-frame clones only, with some absent. The data contain roughly 160,000 clones, 79% of them singletons. The source of this sequence is a woman aged 70-85 years in a cohort exposed to, infected with or recovered from COVID-19 (not recorded which). Sequencing was carried out using PBMCs or T cells enriched from blood (not recorded which).

CDR3 in DNA: TGTGCCATCAGTGACAGCGACCTCAGTGAGCAGTTCTTC. The encoded protein is CAISDSDLSEQFF. The chain carries TRBV10-3 and TRBJ2-1; D not resolved. Trimming removed 3 bases at V and 9 bases at J, with 12 bases between. The CDR3 is 13 amino acids. In germline, CDR1 is ENHRY, CDR2 SYGVKD.